This note documents a single TCR beta chain sequence. The target antigen is unknown. This CDR3 has 15 residues. Trimming left V 4 bases short and J 0 bases short, with 11 bases between. The germline V gene has CDR1 LNHDA and CDR2 SQIVND (reference sequence). The data derive from a study of TIL therapy for anti-PD-1-resistant metastatic lung cancer. Points from the study as a whole: Patients were highly selected, enriched for treatment-naive, never-smoker and oncogene-addicted cases.

Sequencing used immunoSEQ v3. The protocol was immunoSEQ multiplex PCR, while the TCRdb copy is restricted to in-frame clones and leaves out a portion. The sample includes about 36,000 clones, less than 85% of them seen just once. Time point here: pre-treatment sample, taken before nivolumab and TIL therapy. Material: blood, obtained at baseline. The rearrangement joins TRBV19 to TRBJ2-3; D may match TRBD1 or TRBD2 (5 bases each). This TCR was recovered from a person aged 25 to 80 with non-small cell lung cancer. The CDR3 reads CASSRGMSSTDTQYF. CDR3 nucleotides: TGTGCCAGTAGTAGGGGGATGTCTAGCACAGATACGCAGTATTTT.